This passage covers 31 T cell receptor beta chains from one sample sequenced in a study of graft-versus-host responses after intestinal transplantation. The antigens for these receptors are not known. Data came from immunoSEQ multiplex PCR; TCRdb stores just in-frame clones and leaves some out. Among roughly 50,000 clones listed, nearly 95% were seen once. The sample consisted of unstimulated CD4+ T cells sorted from spleen or lymph node cells, taken before transplant. Every receptor here comes from a human donor who was the organ donor for an intestinal transplant.

J is TRBJ1-2 and V is TRBV11-3; 11 positions agree with TRBD1. The CDR3 consists of 16 residues. Germline CDR1 SGHNT, CDR2 YENEEA. Germline trimming cut 5 bases from V and 7 bases from J; bases unmatched to any gene: 12. CDR3 sequence reads: CASSTPWDRGVSGYTF. The CDR3 bases are TGTGCCAGCAGCACTCCCTGGGACAGGGGGGTCTCTGGCTACACCTTC.

V gene TRBV15 combines with J gene TRBJ2-1, with 8 positions matching TRBD2. The CDR3 has 16 amino acids. With 1 base clipped from V and 10 bases from J, the junction kept 12 bases outside the gene matches. From germline, CDR1 is LNHNV and CDR2 YYDKDF (reference sequence). The CDR3 region is CATSRGALVAGREQFF. The CDR3 DNA reads TGTGCCACCAGCAGAGGAGCCCTGGTAGCGGGACGAGAGCAGTTCTTC.

The CDR3 sequence: CASTNTALGYGYTF. The DNA for the CDR3 is TGTGCCAGCACCAATACCGCGTTGGGCTATGGCTACACCTTC. The J gene is TRBJ1-2, the V gene TRBV28; no definite D call. Germline values: CDR1 MDHEN, CDR2 SYDVKM. Trimming took 7 bases from V and 4 from J, leaving 16 bases between them. The CDR3 sequence is 14 residues long.

This chain joins TRBV7-2 and TRBJ2-1; D perhaps matches TRBD1 (5 bases). The V gene's germline CDR1 is SGHTA and CDR2 FQGNSA. The CDR3 runs to 12 residues. V lost 5 bases and J lost 4, with 6 bases in between. CDR3 DNA: TGTGCCAGCAGCGGACAATACAATGAGCAGTTCTTC. It specifies CASSGQYNEQFF. The full variable domain, completed using reference TRBV7-2 and TRBJ2-1, is GAGVSQSPSNKVTEKGKDVELRCDPISGHTALYWYRQSLGQGLEFLIYFQGNSAPDKSGLPSDRFSAERTGGSVSTLTIQRTQQEDSAVYLCASSGQYNEQFFGPGTRLTVL.

The V and J genes are TRBV19 and TRBJ1-5, with D uncertain. The V end was cut by 3 bases, the J end by 0 bases, with 12 bases between. The germline CDR1 and CDR2 sequences are LNHDA and SQIVND (reference sequence). The CDR3 is 16 amino acids. CDR3 protein: CASSMGSGPSNQPQHF. DNA of the CDR3: TGTGCCAGTAGTATGGGATCCGGGCCTAGCAATCAGCCCCAGCATTTT.

In this sample, this clone turned up once. This rearrangement joins TRBV28 to TRBJ2-1; 7 nucleotides line up with TRBD2. Germline loops: CDR1 MDHEN, CDR2 SYDVKM. The CDR3 is 15 amino acids. The V and J ends lost 6 bases and 2 bases, in that order; junction bases with no gene match: 7. Here the CDR3 DNA reads TGTGCCAGCAGATATACTAGCGCTCCCTACAATGAGCAGTTCTTC. This codes for CASRYTSAPYNEQFF.

The CDR3 reads CASSQTRTSGRGTDTQYF. In DNA form, the CDR3 reads TGTGCCAGCAGTCAAACCAGGACTAGCGGGAGGGGCACAGATACGCAGTATTTT. The chain combines TRBV27 with TRBJ2-3; 15 bases align to TRBD2. With V trimmed by 5 bases and J by 1 base, 7 bases remained unmatched. The CDR3 loop spans 18 amino acids. Looked up from germline, CDR1 is MNHEY and CDR2 is SMNVEV (reference sequence).

This chain links TRBV30 with TRBJ1-4; D is possibly TRBD1 (5 bases). Trimming cost V 0 bases and J 10 bases, with 6 bases left between them. The CDR3 spans 11 residues. Per germline, CDR1 GTSNPN and CDR2 SVGIG (reference sequence). CDR3 sequence: CAWSVGGKLFF. DNA of the CDR3: TGTGCCTGGAGTGTCGGGGGAAAACTGTTTTTT. Looking up the rest from reference TRBV30 and TRBJ1-4 gives the full variable domain: SQTIHQWPATLVQPVGSPLSLECTVEGTSNPNLYWYRQAAGRGLQLLFYSVGIGQISSEVPQNLSASRPQDRQFILSSKKLLLSDSGFYLCAWSVGGKLFFGSGTQLSVL.

CDR3 nucleotides: TGTGCCAGCTCACCGACAGGGGCTACTAATGAAAAACTGTTTTTT. Translation: CASSPTGATNEKLFF. The chain links TRBV18 to TRBJ1-4; 8 nucleotides agree with TRBD1. V lost 3 bases and J lost 2; bases outside the gene matches: 2. The CDR3 is 15 residues long. Germline CDR1 is KGHSH and CDR2 is LQKENI.

This chain uses TRBV4-2 with TRBJ2-3; 10 positions match TRBD2. Germline V gene lookup returns CDR1 LGHNA and CDR2 YNFKEQ. The CDR3 covers 18 residues. V shed 0 bases, J shed 6 bases, and the junction held 12 bases outside the gene matches. CDR3 in amino acids: CASSQDWLAGASRDTQYF. In DNA, the CDR3 is TGTGCCAGCAGCCAAGATTGGCTAGCGGGAGCCTCCCGGGATACGCAGTATTTT.

This chain uses TRBV9 with TRBJ2-3, with D uncertain. The CDR3 runs 14 residues. Trimming took off 0 bases at V and 0 bases at J, with 5 bases between the two ends. CDR1 is SGDLS, CDR2 YYNGEE, per germline. The CDR3 here is CASSVDPSTDTQYF. CDR3 DNA sequence: TGTGCCAGCAGCGTAGATCCAAGCACAGATACGCAGTATTTT.

The rearrangement joins TRBV6-6 to TRBJ1-5, with 7 positions matching TRBD1. After removal of 8 bases from V and 2 bases from J, the junction contained 9 bases not matched to a gene. This CDR3 is 15 amino acids long. CDR1 and CDR2 from the germline V gene are MNHNY and SVGAGI (reference sequence). The CDR3 DNA sequence: TGTGCCAGCGGTAGGGGAACAGGGGGCAATCAGCCCCAGCATTTT. Translated: CASGRGTGGNQPQHF.

The rearrangement links TRBV27 to TRBJ1-4; D remains unclear. V was shortened by 3 bases and J by 7 bases, with 18 bases between the two germline ends. The germline gives CDR1 MNHEY, CDR2 SMNVEV (reference sequence). This CDR3 has 16 amino acids. The chain's CDR3 is CASSFFRPGRGEKLFF. The CDR3 DNA reads TGTGCCAGCAGTTTCTTTCGACCCGGGCGAGGTGAAAAACTGTTTTTT.

The chain couples TRBV19 to TRBJ2-7, with 12 bases that match TRBD2. Looked up from germline, CDR1 is LNHDA and CDR2 is SQIVND (reference sequence). V lost 9 bases, J lost 3 bases, and 6 bases stayed unmatched. The CDR3 loop spans 14 amino acids. Here the CDR3 DNA reads TGTGCCAGCGGAACTAGCGGGAGGAACTACGAGCAGTACTTC. The encoded protein is CASGTSGRNYEQYF.

About this clone: This specimen includes other DNA sequences encoding the same CDR3. The V and J genes are TRBV5-1 and TRBJ2-7; TRBD2 agrees at 8 bases. Germline CDR1 and CDR2: SGHRS and YFSETQ. The CDR3 length is 15 residues. J gave up 0 bases and V 1 base, and 3 bases lay outside the gene matches. CDR3 sequence reads: CASSLTSGSSYEQYF. DNA for the CDR3: TGCGCCAGCAGCTTGACTAGCGGAAGCTCCTACGAGCAGTACTTC.

The chain links TRBV7-9 to TRBJ2-3; 10 bases are a match to TRBD2. There are 17 residues in the CDR3. J was trimmed by 4 bases and V by 3 bases; bases with no gene match: 10. Germline V gene sequence: CDR1 SEHNR, CDR2 FQNEAQ (reference sequence). As DNA, the CDR3 is TGTGCCAGCAGCTTTTTAACAGGGCTAGCGGGAGCAGATACGCAGTATTTT. This encodes CASSFLTGLAGADTQYF.

The chain has TRBV11-3 and TRBJ2-7, with 12 bases matching TRBD2. This CDR3 is built from 15 residues. V trimming: 6 bases; J trimming: 3 bases; junction bases outside the gene matches: 6. The germline gives CDR1 SGHNT, CDR2 YENEEA. The CDR3: CASSLLAGGDYEQYF. The CDR3 DNA follows: TGTGCCAGCAGTCTTCTAGCGGGAGGGGACTACGAGCAGTACTTC.

The rearrangement links TRBV5-1 to TRBJ2-6; no clear D gene. CDR3 length equals 15 residues. Germline CDR1 and CDR2: SGHRS and YFSETQ. The germline V and J ends were trimmed by 0 bases and 0 bases, with 4 bases remaining between them. The CDR3 spells CASSLGGSGANVLTF. DNA of the CDR3: TGCGCCAGCAGCTTGGGGGGCTCTGGGGCCAACGTCCTGACTTTC.

The chain is built from TRBV7-8 and TRBJ1-2, with 8 nucleotides matching TRBD1. The CDR3 totals 15 residues. CDR1 and CDR2 (germline): SGHVS, FQNEAQ. With 5 bases clipped from V and 2 bases from J, the junction kept 7 bases outside the gene matches. The CDR3 coding sequence is TGTGCCAGCAGCACCAGACAGGGGCGAAACTATGGCTACACCTTC. Encoded protein: CASSTRQGRNYGYTF.

The CDR3 nucleotides are TGTGCCAGTAGTTGGGGGAGGTCTGGGAATGAGCAGTTCTTC. It is translated as CASSWGRSGNEQFF. This rearrangement joins TRBV19 to TRBJ2-1; weak D call: TRBD2 (6 bases). Trimming shortened V by 5 bases and J by 7 bases, and 15 bases separated the two germline ends. The CDR3 is made up of 14 amino acids. CDR1 is LNHDA, CDR2 SQIVND, per germline (reference sequence).

The chain couples TRBV6-5 to TRBJ2-1, with 14 bases that match TRBD2. Germline V CDR1 and CDR2: MNHEY, SVGAGI. The CDR3 is made up of 15 amino acids. V shed 0 bases, J shed 12 bases, and the junction held 4 bases outside the gene matches. DNA for the CDR3: TGTGCCAGCAGTTACTCGGGACTAGCGGGAGCGGGGCAGTTCTTC. Its translation is CASSYSGLAGAGQFF.

The chain links TRBV19 to TRBJ2-2, with 8 positions matching TRBD1. In germline, CDR1 is LNHDA, CDR2 SQIVND (reference sequence). The CDR3 is made up of 15 amino acids. After removal of 5 bases from V and 5 bases from J, the junction contained 7 bases not matched to a gene. The CDR3 DNA is TGTGCCAGTAGTCTGGACAGGGCGGGTACCGGGGAGCTGTTTTTT. Its protein is CASSLDRAGTGELFF.

V is TRBV28 and J is TRBJ1-3; D not certain. CDR1 and CDR2 from the germline V gene are MDHEN and SYDVKM. The V end was cut by 3 bases, the J end by 0 bases, with 9 bases between. The CDR3 spans 15 residues. The CDR3 region has the DNA TGTGCCAGCAGTTTCGGCACATTCTCTGGAAACACCATATATTTT. It translates to CASSFGTFSGNTIYF.

This clone was picked up one time. This chain links TRBV11-2 with TRBJ2-5; 10 positions match TRBD2. The germline gives CDR1 SGHAT, CDR2 FQNNGV. The CDR3 is 17 amino acids. The junction had 8 bases not matched to a gene; V was cut back by 3 bases and J by 1 base. CDR3 sequence reads: CASSLGLRLAGQETQYF. The CDR3 DNA is TGTGCCAGCAGCTTGGGCCTCCGACTAGCGGGCCAAGAGACCCAGTACTTC.

Details on this clone: The junction differs from germline at one of its ends, possibly a read error. The chain is built from TRBV20-1 and TRBJ2-1, with 8 bases identical to TRBD2. Germline V CDR1 and CDR2: DFQATT, SNEGSKA (reference sequence). The CDR3 spans 11 residues. Here the CDR3 DNA reads TGTGGACGGGAGGGAAACAATGAGCAGTTCTTC. Translating gives CGREGNNEQFF.

The J gene is TRBJ1-1, the V gene TRBV9; TRBD1 agrees at 8 bases. Germline lookup yields CDR1 SGDLS and CDR2 YYNGEE. After removal of 4 bases from V and 2 bases from J, the junction contained 4 bases not matched to a gene. The CDR3 totals 14 residues. CDR3 nucleotide sequence: TGTGCCAGCAGCAAGCAGGGGGCTAACACTGAAGCTTTCTTT. This codes for CASSKQGANTEAFF.

The gene calls are TRBV7-2 and TRBJ1-1; D call uncertain. Germline V gene sequence: CDR1 SGHTA, CDR2 FQGNSA. The CDR3 contains 13 residues. V gave up 0 bases and J gave up 1 base, with 3 bases separating them. CDR3 residues: CASSLARNTEAFF. The CDR3 DNA reads TGTGCCAGCAGCTTAGCGCGGAACACTGAAGCTTTCTTT.

This clone was detected a few times. The V call is TRBV5-5, the J call TRBJ1-4, with 10 nucleotides matching TRBD1. With V trimmed by 4 bases and J by 8 bases, 11 bases remained unmatched. Germline lookup yields CDR1 SGHKS and CDR2 YYEKEE (reference sequence). The CDR3 sequence is 16 residues long. The CDR3 coding sequence is TGTGCCAGCAGCAATTACCGACAGGGGGCGGAGGAAAAACTGTTTTTT. Residues: CASSNYRQGAEEKLFF.

This clone was found once. The V and J genes are TRBV19 and TRBJ2-1; 12 nucleotides align to TRBD2. Unmatched junction bases numbered 5, after V lost 0 bases and J lost 8 bases. Germline V gene sequence: CDR1 LNHDA, CDR2 SQIVND (reference sequence). This CDR3 is 16 amino acids long. The CDR3 bases are TGTGCCAGTAGTATAGACAGACTAGCGGGAGTCGATGAGCAGTTCTTC. It encodes CASSIDRLAGVDEQFF.

This chain links TRBV7-9 with TRBJ2-7; D is possibly TRBD2 (5 bases). Germline assignment: CDR1 SEHNR and CDR2 FQNEAQ (reference sequence). Trimming shortened V by 2 bases and J by 1 base, and 15 bases separated the two germline ends. The CDR3 length is 16 residues. CDR3 bases: TGTGCCAGCAGCTTAACCTCGAGCGGCAAGTCCTACGAGCAGTACTTC. This encodes CASSLTSSGKSYEQYF.

Written as DNA, the CDR3 is TGTGCCATCGGCGGGGGACAATCCTACGAGCAGTACTTC. Protein product: CAIGGGQSYEQYF. The chain combines TRBV10-3 with TRBJ2-7, with D perhaps TRBD2 (7 bases). Between the trimmed V and J ends, which lost 8 bases and 1 base, there was a span of 12 bases. Germline lookup yields CDR1 ENHRY and CDR2 SYGVKD. The length of the CDR3 is 13 residues.